A single sample is the source of the 24 T cell receptor beta chains below, sequenced in a study of blood T cell repertoires in COVID-19. Assay: immunoSEQ multiplex PCR; the TCRdb copy retains only in-frame clones and omits some. Among approximately 440,000 clones listed, about nine tenths were seen once. Sample: peripheral blood. These receptors were taken from a woman between 50 and 59 years old with COVID-19, enrolled during active disease.

J is TRBJ1-5 and V is TRBV12-5; 11 bases align to TRBD1. This CDR3 is built from 14 residues. In germline, CDR1 is LGHNT, CDR2 FRNRAP. V dropped 5 bases and J dropped 8; count of bases not matched to a gene: 5. The CDR3 loop reads CASGAGQGAKPQHF. CDR3 sequence (DNA): TGTGCTAGTGGTGCCGGACAGGGGGCTAAGCCCCAGCATTTT. Full variable domain (rest looked up from reference TRBV12-5 and TRBJ1-5): DARVTQTPRHKVTEMGQEVTMRCQPILGHNTVFWYRQTMMQGLELLAYFRNRAPLDDSGMPKDRFSAEMPDATLATLKIQPSEPRDSAVYFCASGAGQGAKPQHFGDGTRLSIL.

The chain has TRBV28 and TRBJ1-2, with TRBD1 identical over 7 bases. V dropped 6 bases and J dropped 7; count of bases not matched to a gene: 5. The CDR3 is 12 amino acids. The germline gives CDR1 MDHEN, CDR2 SYDVKM. CDR3 bases: TGTGCCAGCAGGAGGGGGCTAGGTGGCTACACCTTC. Encoded protein: CASRRGLGGYTF.

This clone has more than one count but fewer than ten. The chain uses TRBV6-1 and TRBJ1-3; D perhaps matches TRBD1 (5 bases). V was cut by 4 bases and J by 0 bases, with 13 bases left in between. CDR3 length: 16 residues. Germline V gene lookup returns CDR1 MNHNS and CDR2 SASEGT. The CDR3 spells CASSARGSPSGNTIYF. CDR3 coding DNA: TGTGCCAGCAGTGCCCGGGGGTCTCCCTCTGGAAACACCATATATTTT.

V usage is TRBV11-2 and J usage is TRBJ2-7; D remains unclear. The CDR3 runs to 13 residues. Between the trimmed V and J ends, which lost 2 bases and 2 bases, there was a span of 7 bases. The germline CDR1 and CDR2 sequences are SGHAT and FQNNGV. The CDR3 here is CASSLSGPYEQYF. The CDR3 DNA reads as TGTGCCAGCAGCTTATCGGGTCCCTACGAGCAGTACTTC.

This clone was seen a handful of times. The rearrangement uses TRBV5-1 and TRBJ1-1; the D gene is possibly TRBD1 (6 bases). Trimming stripped 0 bases from V and 5 bases from J, with 8 bases between. There are 13 residues in the CDR3. Looked up from germline, CDR1 is SGHRS and CDR2 is YFSETQ. The CDR3 protein is CASSLGQATEAFF. CDR3 DNA sequence: TGCGCCAGCAGCTTGGGACAGGCGACTGAAGCTTTCTTT.

V and J are TRBV3-1 (or the pseudogene TRBV3-2) and TRBJ2-4; 12 nucleotides align to TRBD2. V was pared by 3 bases and J by 12 bases, with 12 bases of the junction left unmatched. CDR3 length: 16 amino acids. Per germline, CDR1 LGHDT and CDR2 YNNKEL (reference sequence). The CDR3 DNA is TGTGCCAGCAGCCAGCGAACTAGCGGGGGGCCCGTTAATCAGTACTTC. Residues: CASSQRTSGGPVNQYF.

The chain couples TRBV30 to TRBJ2-7, with 10 bases that match TRBD2. Trimming took 7 bases from V and 5 from J; bases not matched to a gene: 14. The CDR3 contains 15 residues. Germline CDR1 GTSNPN, CDR2 SVGIG (reference sequence). The CDR3 loop is CASGGASGGADEQYF. The DNA for the CDR3 is TGTGCCTCCGGAGGCGCTAGCGGGGGTGCGGACGAGCAGTACTTC.

This chain joins TRBV7-3 and TRBJ1-2; 10 bases match TRBD1. The junction had 5 bases not matched to a gene; V was cut back by 5 bases and J by 2 bases. The V gene's germline CDR1 is SGHTA and CDR2 FQGTGA. The CDR3 is 15 amino acids. The CDR3 DNA follows: TGTGCCAGCAGCCAATGGACAGGGGGAAACTATGGCTACACCTTC. Amino acids: CASSQWTGGNYGYTF.

The rearrangement uses TRBV15 and TRBJ2-7; tentatively, D is TRBD1 (5 bases). Trimming pared 3 bases from V and 5 bases from J, leaving 11 bases between. The CDR3 has 13 amino acids. CDR1 and CDR2 (germline): LNHNV, YYDKDF (reference sequence). The CDR3 coding sequence is TGTGCCACCAGCAGGACGGAAGGGGACGAGCAGTACTTC. Its protein is CATSRTEGDEQYF.

This chain uses TRBV5-1 with TRBJ1-2; D not resolved. The CDR3 is 12 amino acids. Trimming removed 2 bases at V and 10 bases at J, with 12 bases between. Germline V gives CDR1 SGHRS, CDR2 YFSETQ. For the CDR3, the DNA is TGCGCCAGCAGCTTAGGTATCCGGGACTACACCTTC. Its translation: CASSLGIRDYTF. The entire variable domain, with the rest obtained from reference TRBV5-1 and TRBJ1-2, is as follows: KAGVTQTPRYLIKTRGQQVTLSCSPISGHRSVSWYQQTPGQGLQFLFEYFSETQRNKGNFPGRFSGRQFSNSRSEMNVSTLELGDSALYLCASSLGIRDYTFGSGTRLTVV.

DNA of the CDR3: TGTGCCAGCAGTTTAATAACAGGGGGGGGCAACTATGGCTACACCTTC. Translating gives CASSLITGGGNYGYTF. The V gene is TRBV27, the J gene TRBJ1-2, with 8 bases matching TRBD1. Germline assignment: CDR1 MNHEY and CDR2 SMNVEV (reference sequence). There are 16 residues in the CDR3. With 2 bases clipped from V and 2 bases from J, the junction kept 7 bases outside the gene matches.

V is TRBV19 and J is TRBJ1-1; 9 nucleotides align to TRBD1. This CDR3 has 15 residues. The J segment lost 5 bases and the V segment lost 5 bases, leaving 9 bases of the junction unmatched. CDR1 is LNHDA, CDR2 SQIVND, per germline (reference sequence). The CDR3 reads CASSPRDRVLTEAFF. The DNA for the CDR3 is TGTGCCAGTAGTCCCCGGGACAGGGTGTTGACTGAAGCTTTCTTT.

The J gene is TRBJ1-1, the V gene TRBV5-4; D unclear. The CDR3 is made up of 13 amino acids. Germline values: CDR1 SGHNT, CDR2 YYREEE (reference sequence). V was cut by 4 bases and J by 2 bases, with 9 bases left in between. CDR3 residues: CASSEVENTEAFF. CDR3 DNA: TGTGCCAGCAGCGAGGTGGAAAACACTGAAGCTTTCTTT.

A single count supports this clone. The CDR3 DNA follows: TGTGCCGCGGGGACTCCGAACACCGGGGAGCTGTTTTTT. Translated, it gives CAAGTPNTGELFF. V usage is TRBV2 and J usage is TRBJ2-2; D perhaps matches TRBD2 (6 bases). Trimming left V 11 bases short and J 0 bases short, with 10 bases between. The CDR3 sequence is 13 residues long. Germline CDR1 reads SNHLY; CDR2 reads FYNNEI. Using reference TRBV2 and TRBJ2-2 for the parts outside the CDR3, the full variable domain is EPEVTQTPSHQVTQMGQEVILRCVPISNHLYFYWYRQILGQKVEFLVSFYNNEISEKSEIFDDQFSVERPDGSNFTLKIRSTKLEDSAMYFCAAGTPNTGELFFGEGSRLTVL.

V usage is TRBV6-5 and J usage is TRBJ1-2, with 8 positions matching TRBD1. The CDR3 length is 13 residues. Per the germline V gene, CDR1 is MNHEY and CDR2 is SVGAGI. The V segment lost 5 bases and the J segment 5 bases; nucleotides outside the gene matches: 4. CDR3 sequence reads: CASSRTGMYGYTF. CDR3 coding DNA: TGTGCCAGCAGTCGGACAGGGATGTATGGCTACACCTTC.

V is TRBV2 and J is TRBJ2-3; the match to TRBD2 covers 10 bases. Looked up from germline, CDR1 is SNHLY and CDR2 is FYNNEI. Trimming removed 11 bases from V and 4 bases from J; junction bases left unmatched: 12. This CDR3 has 15 residues. CDR3 in amino acids: CARGSGGARADTQYF. CDR3 in DNA: TGTGCCCGTGGGAGCGGGGGGGCCCGAGCAGATACGCAGTATTTT.

The chain links TRBV9 to TRBJ2-1, with 15 bases that match TRBD2. The CDR3 has 15 amino acids. Germline trimming cut 3 bases from V and 7 bases from J; bases unmatched to any gene: 2. CDR1 is SGDLS and CDR2 is YYNGEE in the germline V gene. This CDR3 is CASSEGLAGGNEQFF. The CDR3 DNA is TGTGCCAGCAGCGAGGGACTAGCGGGGGGTAATGAGCAGTTCTTC.

V usage is TRBV3-1 (or the pseudogene TRBV3-2) and J usage is TRBJ1-2; D uncertain. Germline loops: CDR1 LGHDT, CDR2 YNNKEL (reference sequence). V was pared by 1 base and J by 6 bases, with 6 bases between. This CDR3 has 12 residues. The CDR3 DNA reads TGTGCCAGCAGCCAAGGGGGAGATGGCTACACCTTC. It specifies CASSQGGDGYTF.

V is TRBV19 and J is TRBJ1-1; D call uncertain. The germline V gene encodes CDR1 LNHDA and CDR2 SQIVND (reference sequence). The length of the CDR3 is 13 residues. Between the trimmed V and J ends, which lost 4 bases and 12 bases, there was a span of 18 bases. The CDR3 protein is CASSTAVLGETFF. CDR3 nucleotides: TGTGCCAGTAGTACCGCGGTCCTCGGCGAGACTTTCTTT.

The chain recombines TRBV19 with TRBJ1-1; D unclear. The V end lost 1 base, the J end lost 5 bases, and 14 bases lay between the germline ends. The germline gives CDR1 LNHDA, CDR2 SQIVND (reference sequence). This CDR3 is 15 amino acids long. CDR3 region: CASSIGREVRTEAFF. In nucleotides, the CDR3 is TGTGCCAGTAGTATAGGGAGGGAAGTCAGGACTGAAGCTTTCTTT. The whole variable domain, filled in from reference TRBV19 and TRBJ1-1, reads DGGITQSPKYLFRKEGQNVTLSCEQNLNHDAMYWYRQDPGQGLRLIYYSQIVNDFQKGDIAEGYSVSREKKESFPLTVTSAQKNPTAFYLCASSIGREVRTEAFFGQGTRLTVV.

The V and J genes are TRBV19 and TRBJ1-2; 8 bases agree with TRBD1. With V trimmed by 6 bases and J by 3 bases, 6 bases remained unmatched. The CDR3 contains 14 residues. CDR1 LNHDA and CDR2 SQIVND come from the germline V gene (reference sequence). The CDR3 nucleotides read TGTGCCAGTAGATACCAGGGGGCGGACTATGGCTACACCTTC. Translation: CASRYQGADYGYTF.

The chain joins TRBV19 to TRBJ2-1; 9 nucleotides line up with TRBD1. The germline CDR1 and CDR2 sequences are LNHDA and SQIVND (reference sequence). The CDR3 loop spans 16 amino acids. Unmatched junction bases numbered 11, after V lost 5 bases and J lost 6 bases. CDR3 sequence (DNA): TGTGCCAGTAGTCCTCTGGACAGGGGTCCCATCAATGAGCAGTTCTTC. Amino acid sequence: CASSPLDRGPINEQFF. Supplemented by reference TRBV19 and TRBJ2-1, the full variable domain reads DGGITQSPKYLFRKEGQNVTLSCEQNLNHDAMYWYRQDPGQGLRLIYYSQIVNDFQKGDIAEGYSVSREKKESFPLTVTSAQKNPTAFYLCASSPLDRGPINEQFFGPGTRLTVL.

This rearrangement joins TRBV29-1 to TRBJ1-5, with 8 bases lining up with TRBD1. The CDR3 totals 14 residues. Trimming took 6 bases from V and 3 from J; bases not matched to a gene: 7. CDR1 is SQVTM, CDR2 ANQGSEA, per germline. CDR3 protein: CSVAQGAVNQPQHF. CDR3 in DNA: TGCAGCGTCGCGCAGGGGGCGGTCAATCAGCCCCAGCATTTT. Drawing the rest from reference TRBV29-1 and TRBJ1-5, the complete variable domain is SAVISQKPSRDICQRGTSLTIQCQVDSQVTMMFWYRQQPGQSLTLIATANQGSEATYESGFVIDKFPISRPNLTFSTLTVSNMSPEDSSIYLCSVAQGAVNQPQHFGDGTRLSIL.

The gene calls are TRBV6-5 and TRBJ1-5, with 9 bases lining up with TRBD1. Trimming removed 5 bases from V and 6 bases from J; junction bases left unmatched: 5. This CDR3 spans 14 amino acids. Germline loops: CDR1 MNHEY, CDR2 SVGAGI. CDR3 loop: CASSQDRGGQPQHF. In DNA, the CDR3 is TGTGCCAGCAGTCAGGACAGGGGTGGTCAGCCCCAGCATTTT.